A single TCR beta chain is shown here with its context. Sequencing used immunoSEQ multiplex PCR; TCRdb keeps in-frame clones, though not all of them. The sample holds approximately 46,000 clones, about 80% seen once. This specimen comes from a study of OX40 agonist ivuxolimab in advanced cancers. Germline-derived CDR1 and CDR2 are LNHDA and SQIVND (reference sequence). The V segment lost 5 bases and the J segment 0 bases; nucleotides outside the gene matches: 7. This CDR3 is built from 16 residues. The chain links TRBV19 to TRBJ2-1, with 7 bases aligning to TRBD1. The starting material was CD4+ or CD8+ T cells sorted from blood, obtained in a trial of the OX40 agonist ivuxolimab. This receptor was taken from an adult with an advanced solid tumor such as melanoma, head and neck, liver or kidney cancer. The CDR3 sequence is CASSVTGVSSYNEQFF. Written as DNA, the CDR3 is TGTGCCAGTAGTGTCACAGGGGTTAGCTCCTACAATGAGCAGTTCTTC.